This T cell receptor (beta chain) was profiled in a study of blood T cell repertoires in COVID-19. As for the study in general: In each case, the material was cDNA or gDNA derived from T cells, B-cell-depleted T cells, or PBMCs.

This clone was detected once. The V and J ends lost 4 bases and 6 bases respectively, with 13 bases between them. Germline assignment: CDR1 SGHNT and CDR2 YYREEE (reference sequence). The length of the CDR3 is 13 residues. Method: immunoSEQ multiplex PCR; TCRdb's copy keeps in-frame clones and lacks some. The sample includes about 39,000 clones, approximately 93% of them seen just once. The material sequenced was peripheral blood. V and J are TRBV5-4 and TRBJ1-1; D is unclear. The clonotype was recovered from a man in his forties or fifties with active COVID-19. The CDR3 is CASSLAQYAEAFF. CDR3 coding DNA: TGTGCCAGCAGCCTAGCACAGTACGCTGAAGCTTTCTTT.